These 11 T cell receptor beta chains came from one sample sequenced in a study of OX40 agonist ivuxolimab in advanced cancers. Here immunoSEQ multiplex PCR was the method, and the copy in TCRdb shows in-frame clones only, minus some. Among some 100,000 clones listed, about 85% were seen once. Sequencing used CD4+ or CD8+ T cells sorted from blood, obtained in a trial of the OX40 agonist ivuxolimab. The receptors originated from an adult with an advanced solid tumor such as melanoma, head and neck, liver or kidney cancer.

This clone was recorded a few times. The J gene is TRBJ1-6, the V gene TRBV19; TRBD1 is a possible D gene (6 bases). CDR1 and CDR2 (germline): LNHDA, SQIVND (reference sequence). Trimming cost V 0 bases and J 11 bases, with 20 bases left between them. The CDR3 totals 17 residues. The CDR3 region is CASSIEDTGPRGTPLHF. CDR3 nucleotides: TGTGCCAGTAGTATAGAAGACACAGGGCCCCGCGGGACACCCCTCCACTTT.

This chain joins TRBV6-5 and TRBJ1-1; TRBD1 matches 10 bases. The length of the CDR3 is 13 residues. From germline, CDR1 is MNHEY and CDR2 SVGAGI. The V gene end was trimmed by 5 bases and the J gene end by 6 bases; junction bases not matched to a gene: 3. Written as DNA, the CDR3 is TGTGCCAGCAGTCGACAGGGGGCCTCTGAAGCTTTCTTT. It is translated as CASSRQGASEAFF.

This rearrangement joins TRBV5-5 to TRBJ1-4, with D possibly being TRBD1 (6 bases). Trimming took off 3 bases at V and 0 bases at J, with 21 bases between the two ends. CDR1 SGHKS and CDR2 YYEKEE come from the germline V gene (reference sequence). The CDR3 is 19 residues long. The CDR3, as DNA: TGTGCCAGCAGCTCAAGTCGGGGGCGGGAGGGTCCAACTAATGAAAAACTGTTTTTT. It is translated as CASSSSRGREGPTNEKLFF.

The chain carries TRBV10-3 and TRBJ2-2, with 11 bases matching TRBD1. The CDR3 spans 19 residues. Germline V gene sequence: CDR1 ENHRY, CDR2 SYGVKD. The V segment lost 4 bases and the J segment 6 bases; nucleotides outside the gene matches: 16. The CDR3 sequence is CAISAASGTGGRNAGELFF. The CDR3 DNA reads TGTGCCATCAGTGCCGCCTCCGGGACAGGGGGTAGGAATGCCGGGGAGCTGTTTTTT.

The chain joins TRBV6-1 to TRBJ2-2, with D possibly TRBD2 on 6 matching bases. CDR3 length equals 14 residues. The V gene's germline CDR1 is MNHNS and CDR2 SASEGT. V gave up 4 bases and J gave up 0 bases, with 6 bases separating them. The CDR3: CASSGLANTGELFF. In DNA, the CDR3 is TGTGCCAGCAGTGGACTAGCGAACACCGGGGAGCTGTTTTTT.

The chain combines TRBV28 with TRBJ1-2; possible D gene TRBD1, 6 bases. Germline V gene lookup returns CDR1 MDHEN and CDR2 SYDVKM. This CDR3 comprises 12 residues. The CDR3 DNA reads TGTGGGGTACAGGGAAGTATCTATGGCTACACCTTC. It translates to CGVQGSIYGYTF.

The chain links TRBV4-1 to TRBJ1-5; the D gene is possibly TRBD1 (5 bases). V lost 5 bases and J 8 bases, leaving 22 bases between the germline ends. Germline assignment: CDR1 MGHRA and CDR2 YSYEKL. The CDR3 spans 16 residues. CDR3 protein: CASSAQPGPRPEPQHF. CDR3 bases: TGCGCCAGCAGCGCGCAGCCGGGACCTCGCCCGGAGCCCCAGCATTTT.

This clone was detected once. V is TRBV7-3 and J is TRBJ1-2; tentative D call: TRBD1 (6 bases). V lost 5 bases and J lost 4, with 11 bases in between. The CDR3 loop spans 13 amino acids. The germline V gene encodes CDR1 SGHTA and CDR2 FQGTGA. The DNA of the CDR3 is TGTGCCAGCAGCCCAGGACAGCCCTATGGCTACACCTTC. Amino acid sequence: CASSPGQPYGYTF.

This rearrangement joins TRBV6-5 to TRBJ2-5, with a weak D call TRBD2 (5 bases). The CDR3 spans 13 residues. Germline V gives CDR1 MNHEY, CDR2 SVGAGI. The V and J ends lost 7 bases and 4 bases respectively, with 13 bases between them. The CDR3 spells CASKSGLVETQYF. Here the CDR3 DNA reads TGTGCCAGCAAAAGCGGACTTGTAGAGACCCAGTACTTC.

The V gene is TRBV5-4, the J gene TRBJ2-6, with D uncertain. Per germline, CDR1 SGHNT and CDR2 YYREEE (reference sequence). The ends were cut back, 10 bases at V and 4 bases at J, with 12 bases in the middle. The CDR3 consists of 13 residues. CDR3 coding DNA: TGTGCCGGCCACATTAGAGGGGCCAACGTCCTGACTTTC. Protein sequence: CAGHIRGANVLTF.

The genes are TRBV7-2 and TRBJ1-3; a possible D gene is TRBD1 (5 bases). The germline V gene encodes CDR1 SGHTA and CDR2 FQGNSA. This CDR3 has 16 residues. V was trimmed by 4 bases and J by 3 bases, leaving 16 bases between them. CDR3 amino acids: CASSSKKQGFGNTIYF. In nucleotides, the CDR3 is TGTGCCAGCAGCTCCAAAAAGCAGGGATTTGGAAACACCATATATTTT.